This record looks at one T cell receptor (beta chain) sequence and its context. The antigen it recognizes is unknown. The record has no base qualities; no much larger clone is one base away. The data stem from a study of patients and donors after allogeneic stem cell transplantation (dated by TCRdb to 2020 to 2022). The CDR3 measures 13 amino acids from cysteine to phenylalanine. The read is trimmed to its CDR3 DNA, 39 bases read in frame from base 1. V lost 7 bases and J lost 4 bases; the stretch between them is 16 bases long. The germline V gene sets CDR1 to SQVTM and CDR2 to ANQGSEA. The library was built by means of RT-PCR. Reads for this sample came from a NextSeq 550. TCRdb trimmed public reads at Q25 via fastp, called clones via MiXCR and kept in-frame beta chains. For every CDR3 protein sequence, its rows merge into one entry that carries the most common genes and DNA. Within this sample are approximately 410,000 distinct CDR3 sequences, with 15% to 20% of them counted one time only. The ten largest make up around 6.8% of the sample.

This sequence was found in a human donor who was either an allogeneic HSCT recipient or a stem cell or donor lymphocyte infusion donor (not recorded which). It is not recorded whose cells these are; they may come from a transplant donor. Sequences were obtained from blood, either unsorted or a sorted T cell fraction (not recorded which). The chain joins TRBV29-1 to TRBJ1-1; matching of 5 bases hints at TRBD1 as the D gene. The nucleotide sequence reads as follows: TGCAGCGGGCGGGACTCTCCGTCCACTGAAGCTTTCTTT. Its amino acids are CSGRDSPSTEAFF.